One and the same sample provided the 18 T cell receptor beta chains below, sequenced in a study of T-cell memory formation after mild COVID-19. TCRdb itself ran the 5' RACE reads through MiXCR, one entry per CDR3 protein. The sample holds more than 100,000 distinct CDR3 sequences, approximately 5.9% seen once. Sequencing used PBMCs or a T cell subset sorted from them (not recorded which). The source is an adult woman who had mild COVID-19 (a few samples of this study predate the infection). Cell type and time point are not known.

This clonotype was found a few times. The genes are TRBV7-9 and TRBJ1-3; D unresolved. Germline CDR1 reads SEHNR; CDR2 reads FQNEAQ (reference sequence). V gave up 6 bases and J gave up 4 bases, with 13 bases separating them. CDR3 length: 14 residues. CDR3 sequence reads: CASSRMERGNTIYF. The DNA for the CDR3 is TGTGCCAGCAGTCGGATGGAAAGAGGAAACACCATATATTTT.

The chain combines TRBV20-1 with TRBJ1-2, with 8 bases fitting TRBD1. Germline loops: CDR1 DFQATT, CDR2 SNEGSKA (reference sequence). The CDR3 has 14 amino acids. Germline trimming cut 6 bases from V and 8 bases from J; bases unmatched to any gene: 14. CDR3 sequence: CSAPTKRTGTGYTF. The CDR3 DNA follows: TGCAGTGCACCGACTAAGAGGACAGGGACCGGCTACACCTTC.

The genes are TRBV7-9 and TRBJ2-7; D uncertain. V lost 4 bases to trimming and J lost 2 bases, with 15 bases between them. The germline CDR1 and CDR2 sequences are SEHNR and FQNEAQ (reference sequence). The CDR3 has 15 residues. CDR3 nucleotides: TGTGCCAGCAGCTCCCGTGCCGGTATTCCCTACGAGCAGTACTTC. Amino acid sequence: CASSSRAGIPYEQYF. Supplemented by reference TRBV7-9 and TRBJ2-7, the full variable domain reads DTGVSQNPRHKITKRGQNVTFRCDPISEHNRLYWYRQTLGQGPEFLTYFQNEAQLEKSRLLSDRFSAERPKGSFSTLEIQRTEQGDSAMYLCASSSRAGIPYEQYFGPGTRLTVT.

This clonotype was detected many times. The V gene is TRBV12-3 or TRBV12-4, the J gene TRBJ2-7, with D unclear. The CDR3 loop spans 14 amino acids. Trimming removed 2 bases from V and 6 bases from J, with 14 bases in between. The CDR3 here is CASSLNVQSGEQYF. The DNA of the CDR3 is TGTGCCAGCAGTTTAAATGTCCAATCGGGCGAGCAGTACTTC.

By its share, this clonotype is medium-sized (0.01 to 0.1%). The chain carries TRBV6-5 and TRBJ2-7; the D gene is possibly TRBD2 (6 bases). The CDR3 has 16 residues. Germline values: CDR1 MNHEY, CDR2 SVGAGI. Trimming pared 5 bases from V and 0 bases from J, leaving 17 bases between. CDR3 sequence reads: CASSPFGSGASYEQYF. The CDR3 DNA sequence: TGTGCCAGCAGTCCCTTTGGTAGCGGAGCCTCCTACGAGCAGTACTTC.

This clonotype has a handful of counts. The CDR3 nucleotides read TGTGCCAGCAGCCGACAGGGGATTCCCTACGAGCAGTACTTC. Encoded protein: CASSRQGIPYEQYF. V gene TRBV27 combines with J gene TRBJ2-7, with 8 positions matching TRBD1. In germline, CDR1 is MNHEY, CDR2 SMNVEV (reference sequence). The CDR3 extends over 14 amino acids. J was trimmed by 2 bases and V by 6 bases; bases with no gene match: 6.

This clonotype showed up many times. The rearrangement uses TRBV12-3 or TRBV12-4 and TRBJ2-1, with 10 positions matching TRBD2. This CDR3 spans 17 amino acids. V trimming: 6 bases; J trimming: 0 bases; junction bases outside the gene matches: 8. Here the CDR3 reads CASRPGLAANSYNEQFF. The CDR3 DNA follows: TGTGCCAGCAGGCCTGGACTAGCGGCCAACTCCTACAATGAGCAGTTCTTC.

This clonotype came up a few times. This chain links TRBV5-5 with TRBJ1-6, with 8 bases lining up with TRBD1. The CDR3 length is 16 residues. Per germline, CDR1 SGHKS and CDR2 YYEKEE (reference sequence). Trimming took 2 bases from V and 3 from J; bases not matched to a gene: 4. In nucleotides, the CDR3 is TGTGCCAGCAGCTTCTCGACAGGGGTCTATAATTCACCCCTCCACTTT. It codes for CASSFSTGVYNSPLHF.

This clonotype was detected a few times. This chain links TRBV9 with TRBJ2-7; the match to TRBD1 covers 11 bases. The germline V gene has CDR1 SGDLS and CDR2 YYNGEE. The junction had 1 base not matched to a gene; V was cut back by 0 bases and J by 5 bases. There are 14 residues in the CDR3. The CDR3 bases are TGTGCCAGCAGCGTAGCGGACAGGGGGCACGAGCAGTACTTC. The encoded protein is CASSVADRGHEQYF.

This clonotype has more than one count but fewer than ten. V usage is TRBV5-1 and J usage is TRBJ2-2; a possible D gene is TRBD2 (5 bases). Deletions cut 0 bases from V and 3 bases from J, with 15 bases between. The CDR3 is made up of 17 amino acids. Germline V lookup: CDR1 SGHRS, CDR2 YFSETQ. DNA of the CDR3: TGCGCCAGCAGCTTGGAGTCCCAGACTAAAGACACCGGGGAGCTGTTTTTT. As protein: CASSLESQTKDTGELFF.

In this sample, this clonotype turned up many times. The chain employs TRBV7-2 and TRBJ2-3, with D perhaps given as TRBD1 or TRBD2 (5 bases each). CDR1 is SGHTA, CDR2 FQGNSA, per germline. Trimming shortened V by 6 bases and J by 3 bases, and 16 bases separated the two germline ends. The CDR3 loop spans 15 amino acids. The CDR3 coding sequence is TGTGCCAGCAGTTTATCAGGGACCGCAACAGATACGCAGTATTTT. Its protein product is CASSLSGTATDTQYF.

Here the CDR3 DNA reads TGTGCCAGCAGCTGGGCCAGCCAAGAGACCCAGTACTTC. Amino acids: CASSWASQETQYF. This sequence joins TRBV11-2 and TRBJ2-5; D not certain. V lost 4 bases and J 1 base, leaving 7 bases between the germline ends. The CDR3 sequence is 13 residues long. Germline V gives CDR1 SGHAT, CDR2 FQNNGV.

This chain joins TRBV23-1 and TRBJ2-7; D call uncertain. TRBV23-1 is treated as an ORF (open reading frame) with a function not yet certain. The CDR3 is made up of 10 amino acids. V shed 2 bases and J shed 6 bases, with 2 bases lying between them. The CDR3 reads CASSQTEQYF. The DNA for the CDR3 is TGCGCCAGCAGTCAAACCGAGCAGTACTTC.

This clonotype was seen a handful of times. This chain joins TRBV12-3 or TRBV12-4 and TRBJ1-2; D might be TRBD1 (5 bases). V was clipped by 7 bases and J by 8 bases, with 17 bases between them. The CDR3 covers 13 residues. CDR3 nucleotides: TGTGCCAGCAACCTCGGGACCGCCGGGGGCTACACCTTC. This gives the protein CASNLGTAGGYTF.

This clonotype has a handful of counts. Here the CDR3 reads CSAMGPKNIQYF. The CDR3 nucleotides are TGCAGTGCTATGGGGCCCAAAAACATTCAGTACTTC. J is TRBJ2-4 and V is TRBV20-1, with TRBD1 as a possible D gene (5 bases). Germline values: CDR1 DFQATT, CDR2 SNEGSKA (reference sequence). CDR3 size: 12 residues. V dropped 4 bases and J dropped 2 bases, with 6 bases sitting between them.

The chain links TRBV3-1 to TRBJ2-1, with TRBD2 as a possible D gene (6 bases). Germline CDR1 reads LGHDT; CDR2 reads YNNKEL (reference sequence). CDR3 length equals 13 residues. V lost 1 base and J lost 9, with 10 bases in between. The CDR3 region is CASSQAGSFEQFF. Written as DNA, the CDR3 is TGTGCCAGCAGCCAAGCCGGGAGTTTTGAGCAGTTCTTC.

Only a few counts were recorded for this clonotype. The chain has TRBV23-1 and TRBJ1-5, with D perhaps matching TRBD1 (5 bases). TRBV23-1 is sorted into the ORF group, with uncertain function. Trimming cost V 10 bases and J 2 bases, with 18 bases left between them. This CDR3 is 15 amino acids long. CDR3 coding DNA: TGCGCCATCACCCACGTCAGGGCGGGCAATCAGCCCCAGCATTTT. As protein: CAITHVRAGNQPQHF.

This clonotype showed up just a few times. This sequence joins TRBV9 and TRBJ2-1; 8 bases line up with TRBD2. Germline CDR1 SGDLS, CDR2 YYNGEE. V lost 3 bases and J lost 10; bases outside the gene matches: 12. The CDR3 runs to 15 residues. CDR3: CASSECTGGPCEQFF. The CDR3, as DNA: TGTGCCAGCAGCGAATGTACGGGGGGGCCTTGCGAGCAGTTCTTC.